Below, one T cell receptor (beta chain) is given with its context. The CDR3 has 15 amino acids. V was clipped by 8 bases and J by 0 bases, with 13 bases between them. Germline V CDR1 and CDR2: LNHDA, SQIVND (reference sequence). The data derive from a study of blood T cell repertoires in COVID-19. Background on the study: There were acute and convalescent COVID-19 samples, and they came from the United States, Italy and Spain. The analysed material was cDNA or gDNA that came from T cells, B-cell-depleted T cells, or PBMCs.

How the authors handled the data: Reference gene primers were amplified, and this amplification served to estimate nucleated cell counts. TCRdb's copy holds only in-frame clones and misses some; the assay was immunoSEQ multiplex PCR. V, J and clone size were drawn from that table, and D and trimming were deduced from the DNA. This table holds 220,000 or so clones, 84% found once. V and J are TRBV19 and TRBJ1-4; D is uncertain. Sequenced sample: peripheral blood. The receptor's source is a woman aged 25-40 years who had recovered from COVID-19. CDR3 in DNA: TGTGCCAGTGGACTCGCGAGTGCAACTAATGAAAAACTGTTTTTT. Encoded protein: CASGLASATNEKLFF.